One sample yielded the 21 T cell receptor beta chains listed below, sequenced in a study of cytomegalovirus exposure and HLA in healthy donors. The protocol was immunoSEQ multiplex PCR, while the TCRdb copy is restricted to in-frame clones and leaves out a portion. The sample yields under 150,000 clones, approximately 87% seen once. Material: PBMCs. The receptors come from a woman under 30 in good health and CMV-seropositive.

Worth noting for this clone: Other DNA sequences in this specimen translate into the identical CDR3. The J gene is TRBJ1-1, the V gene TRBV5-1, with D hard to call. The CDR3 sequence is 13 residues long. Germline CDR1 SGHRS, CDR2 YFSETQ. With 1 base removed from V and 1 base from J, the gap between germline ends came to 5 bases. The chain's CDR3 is CASSLHRNTEAFF. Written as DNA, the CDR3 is TGCGCCAGCAGCTTGCACAGGAACACTGAAGCTTTCTTT.

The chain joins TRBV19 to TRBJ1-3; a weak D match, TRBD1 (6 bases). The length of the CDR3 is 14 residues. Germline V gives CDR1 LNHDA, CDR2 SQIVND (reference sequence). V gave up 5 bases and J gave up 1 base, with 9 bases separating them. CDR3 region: CASSPGQSGNTIYF. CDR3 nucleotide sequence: TGTGCCAGTAGTCCTGGACAGTCTGGAAACACCATATATTTT.

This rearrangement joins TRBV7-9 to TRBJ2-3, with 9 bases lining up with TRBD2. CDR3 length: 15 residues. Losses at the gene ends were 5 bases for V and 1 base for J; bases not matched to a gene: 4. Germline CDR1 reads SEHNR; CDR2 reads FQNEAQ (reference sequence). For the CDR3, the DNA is TGTGCCAGCAGCCTCGGCGGGGGGGGCACAGATACGCAGTATTTT. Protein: CASSLGGGGTDTQYF. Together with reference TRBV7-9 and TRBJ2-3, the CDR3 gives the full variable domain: DTGVSQNPRHKITKRGQNVTFRCDPISEHNRLYWYRQTLGQGPEFLTYFQNEAQLEKSRLLSDRFSAERPKGSFSTLEIQRTEQGDSAMYLCASSLGGGGTDTQYFGPGTRLTVL.

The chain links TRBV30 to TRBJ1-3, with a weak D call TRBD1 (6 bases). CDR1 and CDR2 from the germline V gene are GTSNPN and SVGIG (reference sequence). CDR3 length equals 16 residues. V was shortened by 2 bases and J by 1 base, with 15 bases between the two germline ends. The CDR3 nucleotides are TGTGCCTGGAGTTACTACAGGGTTAGGTCTGGAAACACCATATATTTT. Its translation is CAWSYYRVRSGNTIYF.

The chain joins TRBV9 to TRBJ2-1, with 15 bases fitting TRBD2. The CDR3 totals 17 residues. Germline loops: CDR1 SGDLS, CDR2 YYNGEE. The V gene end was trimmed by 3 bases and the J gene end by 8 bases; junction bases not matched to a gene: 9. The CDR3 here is CASSALSGLAGGDEQFF. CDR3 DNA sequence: TGTGCCAGCAGCGCCCTTAGTGGACTAGCGGGGGGGGATGAGCAGTTCTTC. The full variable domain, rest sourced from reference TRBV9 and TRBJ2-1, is DSGVTQTPKHLITATGQRVTLRCSPRSGDLSVYWYQQSLDQGLQFLIQYYNGEERAKGNILERFSAQQFPDLHSELNLSSLELGDSALYFCASSALSGLAGGDEQFFGPGTRLTVL.

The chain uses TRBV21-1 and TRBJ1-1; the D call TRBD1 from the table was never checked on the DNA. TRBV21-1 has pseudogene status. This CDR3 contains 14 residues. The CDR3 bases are TGTGCCAGCAGCAATACAGGGGGCTGCACTGAAGCTTTCTTT. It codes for CASSNTGGCTEAFF.

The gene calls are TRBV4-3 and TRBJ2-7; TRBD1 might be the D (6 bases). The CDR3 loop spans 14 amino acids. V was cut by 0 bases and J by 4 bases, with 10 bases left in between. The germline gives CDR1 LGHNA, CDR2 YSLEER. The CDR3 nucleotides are TGCGCCAGCAGCCAAGATGGGACAATGTACGAGCAGTACTTC. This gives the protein CASSQDGTMYEQYF.

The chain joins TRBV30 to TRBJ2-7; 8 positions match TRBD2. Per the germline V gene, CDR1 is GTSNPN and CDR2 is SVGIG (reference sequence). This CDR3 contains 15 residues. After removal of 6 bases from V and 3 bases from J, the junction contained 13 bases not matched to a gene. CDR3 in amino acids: CACRFLGRGGYEQYF. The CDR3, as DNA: TGTGCCTGTAGGTTCCTCGGGAGGGGAGGCTACGAGCAGTACTTC.

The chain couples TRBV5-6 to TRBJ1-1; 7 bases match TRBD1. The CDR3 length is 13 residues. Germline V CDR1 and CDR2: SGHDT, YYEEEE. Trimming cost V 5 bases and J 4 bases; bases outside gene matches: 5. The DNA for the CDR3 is TGTGCCAGCAGGTTTCAGGGGGGCACTGAAGCTTTCTTT. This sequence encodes CASRFQGGTEAFF.

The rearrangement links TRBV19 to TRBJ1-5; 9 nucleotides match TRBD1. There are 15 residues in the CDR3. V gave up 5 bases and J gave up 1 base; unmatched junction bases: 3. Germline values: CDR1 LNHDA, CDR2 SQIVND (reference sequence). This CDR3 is CASSADRGSNQPQHF. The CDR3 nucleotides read TGTGCCAGTAGTGCAGACAGGGGGAGCAATCAGCCCCAGCATTTT.

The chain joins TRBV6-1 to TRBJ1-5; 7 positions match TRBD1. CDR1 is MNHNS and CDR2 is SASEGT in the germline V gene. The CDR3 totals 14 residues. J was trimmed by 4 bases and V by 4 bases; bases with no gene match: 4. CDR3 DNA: TGTGCCAGCAGTGCTGAGACAGGGAATCAGCCCCAGCATTTT. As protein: CASSAETGNQPQHF.

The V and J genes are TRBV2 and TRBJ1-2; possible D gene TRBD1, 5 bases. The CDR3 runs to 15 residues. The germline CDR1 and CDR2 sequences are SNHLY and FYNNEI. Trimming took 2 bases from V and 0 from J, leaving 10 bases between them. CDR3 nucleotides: TGTGCCAGCAGTGAAACAGGCGATCCTAACTATGGCTACACCTTC. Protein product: CASSETGDPNYGYTF.

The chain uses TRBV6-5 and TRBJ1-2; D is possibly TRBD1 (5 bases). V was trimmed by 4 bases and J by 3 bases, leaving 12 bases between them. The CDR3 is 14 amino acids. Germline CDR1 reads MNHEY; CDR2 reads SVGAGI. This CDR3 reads CASSSQGGDYGYTF. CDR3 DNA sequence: TGTGCCAGCAGTTCTCAAGGAGGGGACTATGGCTACACCTTC.

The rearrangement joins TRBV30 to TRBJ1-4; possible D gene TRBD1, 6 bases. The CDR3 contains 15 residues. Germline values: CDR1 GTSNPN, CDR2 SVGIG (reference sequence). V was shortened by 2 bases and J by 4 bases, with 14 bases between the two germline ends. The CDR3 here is CAWSTGTSGNEKLFF. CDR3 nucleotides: TGTGCCTGGAGTACAGGGACATCTGGTAATGAAAAACTGTTTTTT.

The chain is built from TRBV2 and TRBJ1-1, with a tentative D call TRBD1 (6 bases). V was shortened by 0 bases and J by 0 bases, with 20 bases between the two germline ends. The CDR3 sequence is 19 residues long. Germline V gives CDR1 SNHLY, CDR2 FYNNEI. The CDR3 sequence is CASSEAWDTIEGVNTEAFF. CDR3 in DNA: TGTGCCAGCAGTGAAGCTTGGGACACGATAGAGGGTGTGAACACTGAAGCTTTCTTT. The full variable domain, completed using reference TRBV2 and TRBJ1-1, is EPEVTQTPSHQVTQMGQEVILRCVPISNHLYFYWYRQILGQKVEFLVSFYNNEISEKSEIFDDQFSVERPDGSNFTLKIRSTKLEDSAMYFCASSEAWDTIEGVNTEAFFGQGTRLTVV.

CDR3 region: CASRRTGSFTDTQYF. The CDR3 DNA sequence: TGCGCCAGCAGGAGGACAGGATCGTTCACAGATACGCAGTATTTT. V is TRBV5-1 and J is TRBJ2-3; TRBD1 agrees at 7 bases. The germline V gene encodes CDR1 SGHRS and CDR2 YFSETQ. The V and J ends lost 5 bases and 2 bases, in that order; junction bases with no gene match: 8. The CDR3 consists of 15 residues.

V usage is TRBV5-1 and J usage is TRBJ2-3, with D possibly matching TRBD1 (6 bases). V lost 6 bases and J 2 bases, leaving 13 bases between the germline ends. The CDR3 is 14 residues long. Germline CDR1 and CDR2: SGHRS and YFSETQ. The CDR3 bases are TGCGCCAGCAATCCACAGGGCACCACAGATACGCAGTATTTT. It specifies CASNPQGTTDTQYF.

The CDR3 region is CASSPWDRTTAGNTIYF. For the CDR3, the DNA is TGCGCCAGCAGCCCCTGGGACAGAACGACCGCTGGAAACACCATATATTTT. The chain recombines TRBV5-1 with TRBJ1-3; 7 bases match TRBD1. Germline trimming cut 4 bases from V and 2 bases from J; bases unmatched to any gene: 12. The CDR3 loop spans 17 amino acids. Per the germline V gene, CDR1 is SGHRS and CDR2 is YFSETQ.

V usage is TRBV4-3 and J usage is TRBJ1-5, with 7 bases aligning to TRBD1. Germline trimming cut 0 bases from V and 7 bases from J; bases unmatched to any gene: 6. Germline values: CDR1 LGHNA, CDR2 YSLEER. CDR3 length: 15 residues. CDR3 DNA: TGCGCCAGCAGCCAAGATTGGAGGGGGCGGCAGCCCCAGCATTTT. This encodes CASSQDWRGRQPQHF.

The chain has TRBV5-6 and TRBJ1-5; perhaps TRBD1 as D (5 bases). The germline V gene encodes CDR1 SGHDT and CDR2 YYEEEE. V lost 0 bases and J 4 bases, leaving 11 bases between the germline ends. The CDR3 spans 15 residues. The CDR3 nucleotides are TGTGCCAGCAGCTTGGAAGGGGCTGGGAATCAGCCCCAGCATTTT. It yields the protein CASSLEGAGNQPQHF.

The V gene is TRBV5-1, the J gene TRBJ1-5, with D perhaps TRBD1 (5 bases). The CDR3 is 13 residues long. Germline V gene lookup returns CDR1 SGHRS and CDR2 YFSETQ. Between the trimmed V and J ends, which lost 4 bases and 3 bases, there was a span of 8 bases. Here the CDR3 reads CASSPGINQPQHF. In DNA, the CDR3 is TGCGCCAGCAGCCCAGGGATCAATCAGCCCCAGCATTTT.